The present entry profiles one TCR beta chain with its context. A COVID-19 case was met by exposed participants within 2 weeks before study entry. CDR3 length: 15 amino acids. CDR1 and CDR2 (germline): SGHTA, FQGNSA. The V and J ends lost 0 bases and 3 bases, in that order; junction bases with no gene match: 2. In the original workflow: The assay estimated nucleated cells by amplifying reference gene primers. The data were produced by immunoSEQ multiplex PCR, yet TCRdb's version contains in-frame clones alone and is incomplete. V and J calls and clone size come straight from that table; D and trimming were deduced from the DNA. The table shows 400,000 to 500,000 clones, with around nine tenths occurring only once. The sample belongs to a study of blood T cell repertoires in COVID-19. About the study: Samples taken during acute and convalescent COVID-19 were collected in the United States, Italy and Spain.

The chain carries TRBV7-2 and TRBJ2-7; 10 bases agree with TRBD1. The TCR originated in a woman aged 18-29 years who had been exposed to COVID-19. The source material was PBMCs or T cells enriched from blood (not recorded which). The CDR3 loop is CASSLAGQGIYEQYF. The CDR3 nucleotides are TGTGCCAGCAGCTTAGCGGGACAGGGGATCTACGAGCAGTACTTC.